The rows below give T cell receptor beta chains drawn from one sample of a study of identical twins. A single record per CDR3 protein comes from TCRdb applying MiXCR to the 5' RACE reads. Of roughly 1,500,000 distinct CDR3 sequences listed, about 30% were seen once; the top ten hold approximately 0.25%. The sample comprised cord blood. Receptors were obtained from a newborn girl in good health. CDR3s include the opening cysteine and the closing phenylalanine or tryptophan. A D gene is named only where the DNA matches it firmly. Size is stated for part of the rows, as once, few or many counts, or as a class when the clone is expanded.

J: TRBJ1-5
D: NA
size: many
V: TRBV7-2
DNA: TGTGCCAGCAGTTTAGGTGGGGGTGGCAATCAGCCCCAGCATTTT
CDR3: CASSLGGGGNQPQHF

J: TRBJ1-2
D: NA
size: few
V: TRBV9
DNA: TGTGCCAGCAGCGTAGGAGGCGGGTCTCCCTATGGCTACACCTTC
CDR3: CASSVGGGSPYGYTF

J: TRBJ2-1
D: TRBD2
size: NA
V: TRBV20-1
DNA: TGCAGTGCTAGTTCGCGACTAGCGTTCAATGAGCAGTTCTTC
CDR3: CSASSRLAFNEQFF

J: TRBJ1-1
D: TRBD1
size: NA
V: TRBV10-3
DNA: TGTGCCATCAACCCGACAGGGGGGGACACTGAAGCTTTCTTT
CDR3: CAINPTGGDTEAFF

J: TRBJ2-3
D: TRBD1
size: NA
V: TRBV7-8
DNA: TGTGCCAGCAGCAATGGGGACAGGAGAGATACGCAGTATTTT
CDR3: CASSNGDRRDTQYF

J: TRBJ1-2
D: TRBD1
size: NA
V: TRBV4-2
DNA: TGTGCCAGCAGGGATGCAGGGGGGCCCGGCTACACCTTC
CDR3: CASRDAGGPGYTF

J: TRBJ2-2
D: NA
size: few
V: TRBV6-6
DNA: TGTGCCAGCAGACCCACTAGCAACACCGGGGAGCTGTTTTTT
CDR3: CASRPTSNTGELFF

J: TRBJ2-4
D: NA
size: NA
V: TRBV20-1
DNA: TGCAGTGCTCAAAAACCCAGGGGTCCCAAAAACATTCAGTACTTC
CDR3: CSAQKPRGPKNIQYF

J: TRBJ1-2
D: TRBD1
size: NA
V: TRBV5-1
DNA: TGCGTCAGCAGCTTGGACCTACAGGGGCGAGACTATGGCTACACCTTC
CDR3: CVSSLDLQGRDYGYTF

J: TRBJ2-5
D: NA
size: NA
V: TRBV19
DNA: TGTGCCAGTAGTAATGTCGGGCAGACCCAGTACTTC
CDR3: CASSNVGQTQYF

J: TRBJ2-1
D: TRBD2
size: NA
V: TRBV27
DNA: TGTGCCAGCAGCCGGGGACTAGGACACAATGAGCAGTTCTTC
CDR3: CASSRGLGHNEQFF

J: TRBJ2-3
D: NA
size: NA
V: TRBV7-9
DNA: TGTGCCAGCAGCTTAGCGGGGACAAATTCGCAGTATTTT
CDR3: CASSLAGTNSQYF

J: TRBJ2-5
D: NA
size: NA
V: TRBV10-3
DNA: TGTGCCATCAGTGAGTCGGCGGATCCTATTCAGTACTTC
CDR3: CAISESADPIQYF

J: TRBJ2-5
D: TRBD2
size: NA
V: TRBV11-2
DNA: TGTGCCAGCAGCTTGACTCGGGGGGGTGGGTACTTC
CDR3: CASSLTRGGGYF

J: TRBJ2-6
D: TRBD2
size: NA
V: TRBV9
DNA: TGTGCCAGCAGCGTAGCCGGGACTAGTATCTCTGGGGCCAACGTCCTGACTTTC
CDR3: CASSVAGTSISGANVLTF

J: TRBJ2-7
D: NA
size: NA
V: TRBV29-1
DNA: TGCAGCGTTGTCCCCTCCTACAATGAGCAGTACTTC
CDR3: CSVVPSYNEQYF

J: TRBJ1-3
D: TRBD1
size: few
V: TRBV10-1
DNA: TGCGCCAGCAGTGAAGGGACAGGGGGCTCTGGAAACACCATATATTTT
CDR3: CASSEGTGGSGNTIYF

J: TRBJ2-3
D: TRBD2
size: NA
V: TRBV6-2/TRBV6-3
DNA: TGTGCCAGCAGAGGGACTACCCGCACAGATACGCAGTATTTT
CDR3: CASRGTTRTDTQYF

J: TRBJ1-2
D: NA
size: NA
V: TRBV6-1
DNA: TGTGCCAGCAGTGAAGCGCAGGGTAGGAACTATGGCTACACCTTC
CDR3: CASSEAQGRNYGYTF

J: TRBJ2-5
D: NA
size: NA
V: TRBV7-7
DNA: TGTGCTAGCAACAGACTAGAGCAGTACTTC
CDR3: CASNRLEQYF

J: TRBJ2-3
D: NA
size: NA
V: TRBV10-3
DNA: TGTGCCATCAGCCGACCCCCGGGGGGCACAGATACGCAGTATTTT
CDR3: CAISRPPGGTDTQYF

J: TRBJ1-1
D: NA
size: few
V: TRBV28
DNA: TGTGCCAGCAGAACCTCCAGGGCGGGGAACACTGAAGCTTTCTTT
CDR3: CASRTSRAGNTEAFF

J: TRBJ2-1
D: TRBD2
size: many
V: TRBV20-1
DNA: TGCAGTGCTCCCCCTAGCGGGAGTTACAATGAGCAGTTCTTC
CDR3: CSAPPSGSYNEQFF

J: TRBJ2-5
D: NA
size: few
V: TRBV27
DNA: TGTGCCAGCACCGAAGGGACCCAGTACTTC
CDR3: CASTEGTQYF

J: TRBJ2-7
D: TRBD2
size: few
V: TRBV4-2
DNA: TGTGCCAGCAGCCACCCTAGCGGGCCAAGCTCCTACGAGCAGTACTTC
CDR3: CASSHPSGPSSYEQYF

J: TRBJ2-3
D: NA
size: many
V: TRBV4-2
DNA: TGTGCCAGCAGCCAACGGGACAGCACAGATACGCAGTATTTT
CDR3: CASSQRDSTDTQYF

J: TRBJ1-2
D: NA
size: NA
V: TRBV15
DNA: TGTGCCACCAGCAGAGAGCTTGGGATGGAGAAGGGCTACACCTTC
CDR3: CATSRELGMEKGYTF

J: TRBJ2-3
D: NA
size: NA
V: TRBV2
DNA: TGTGCCACCCGGGCCCGGGTAGTGAGGGGGACAGATACGCAGTATTTT
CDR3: CATRARVVRGTDTQYF

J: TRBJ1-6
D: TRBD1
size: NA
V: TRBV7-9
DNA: TGTGCCAGCAGATGGGACAGCGATTCACCCCTCCACTTT
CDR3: CASRWDSDSPLHF

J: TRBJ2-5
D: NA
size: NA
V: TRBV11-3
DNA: TGTGCCAGCAGCTTATCAGGGAGTGCCAAGCAGTACTTC
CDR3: CASSLSGSAKQYF

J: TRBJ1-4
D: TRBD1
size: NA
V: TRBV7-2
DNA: TGTGCCAGCAGCCCCACGGGGACAGCGGTCACCGAAAAACTGTTTTTT
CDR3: CASSPTGTAVTEKLFF

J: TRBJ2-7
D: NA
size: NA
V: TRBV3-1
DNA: TGTGCCAGCAGCCTTAGGGACACGCGTCACGAGCAGTACTTC
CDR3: CASSLRDTRHEQYF

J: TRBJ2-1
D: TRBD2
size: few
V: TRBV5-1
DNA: TGCGCCAGCAGCCTTAATAGCGGGGGCCCAAGGAATGAGCAGTTCTTC
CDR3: CASSLNSGGPRNEQFF

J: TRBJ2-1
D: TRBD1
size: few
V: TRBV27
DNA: TGTGCCAGCAGTTCCTTGACAGGGGGCCTAGTGGACAATGAGCAGTTCTTC
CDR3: CASSSLTGGLVDNEQFF

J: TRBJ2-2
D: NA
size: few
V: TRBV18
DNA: TGTGCCAGCGTCTACACCGGGGAGCTGTTTTTT
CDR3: CASVYTGELFF

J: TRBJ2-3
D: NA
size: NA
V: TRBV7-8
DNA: TGTGCCAGCAGCTCCAACCGAGGTCTCACAGATACGCAGTATTTT
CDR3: CASSSNRGLTDTQYF

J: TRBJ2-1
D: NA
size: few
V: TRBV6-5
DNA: TGTGCCACCGCCGAGGGCTCCTACAATGAGCAGTTCTTC
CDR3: CATAEGSYNEQFF

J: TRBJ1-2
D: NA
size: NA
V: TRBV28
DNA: TGTGCCAGCAGAACTATCGGACCGGATAACTATGGCTACACCTTC
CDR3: CASRTIGPDNYGYTF

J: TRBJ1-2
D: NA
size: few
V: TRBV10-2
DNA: TGCGCCAGCAGTGAAAGGGCACAGGGATTTGGCGGCTACACCTTC
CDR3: CASSERAQGFGGYTF

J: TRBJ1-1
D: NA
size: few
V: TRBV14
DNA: TGTGCCAGCAGCCATGACGGACAGAACACTGAAGCTTTCTTT
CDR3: CASSHDGQNTEAFF

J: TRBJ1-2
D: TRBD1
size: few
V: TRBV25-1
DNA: TGTGCCAGCAGTGAAGAGACGCGCGAATCGGGACAGGGAGCTTATGGCTACACCTTC
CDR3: CASSEETRESGQGAYGYTF

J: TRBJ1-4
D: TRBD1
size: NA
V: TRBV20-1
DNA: TGCAGTGCTAGAGAAGAATTTCGGACAGGGGAGAATGAAAAACTGTTTTTT
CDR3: CSAREEFRTGENEKLFF

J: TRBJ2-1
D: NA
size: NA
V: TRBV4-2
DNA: TGTGCCAGCAGCCAATTTGTTTCCTACAGTGAGCAGTTCTTC
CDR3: CASSQFVSYSEQFF

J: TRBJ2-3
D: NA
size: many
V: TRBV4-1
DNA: TGTGCCAGCAGCCAAGCGGGCACAGATACGCAGTATTTT
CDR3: CASSQAGTDTQYF

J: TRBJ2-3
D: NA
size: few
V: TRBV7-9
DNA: TGTGCCAGCAGCTTAAGACGGGAATACACAGATACGCAGTATTTT
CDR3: CASSLRREYTDTQYF

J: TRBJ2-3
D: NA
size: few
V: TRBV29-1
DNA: TGCAGCGTACAAGGGGGCACAGATACGCAGTATTTT
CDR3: CSVQGGTDTQYF

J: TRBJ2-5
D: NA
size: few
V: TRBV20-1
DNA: TGCAGTGCTAGAGAGGAAGGGTTGGGTACGGAGCAGTACTTC
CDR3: CSAREEGLGTEQYF

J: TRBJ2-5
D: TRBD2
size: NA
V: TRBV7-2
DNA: TGTGCCAGCAGCTTAGACAGCGGGGGCCTCCAGAGACAGTACTTC
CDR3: CASSLDSGGLQRQYF

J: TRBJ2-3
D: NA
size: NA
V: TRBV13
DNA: TGTGCCAGCGATTCAGGCCCCTACACAGATACGCAGTATTTT
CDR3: CASDSGPYTDTQYF

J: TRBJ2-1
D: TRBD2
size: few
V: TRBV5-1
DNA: TGCGCCAGCAGCTGGACTAGCGGGGGGCAAGTGAATGAGCAGTTCTTC
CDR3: CASSWTSGGQVNEQFF